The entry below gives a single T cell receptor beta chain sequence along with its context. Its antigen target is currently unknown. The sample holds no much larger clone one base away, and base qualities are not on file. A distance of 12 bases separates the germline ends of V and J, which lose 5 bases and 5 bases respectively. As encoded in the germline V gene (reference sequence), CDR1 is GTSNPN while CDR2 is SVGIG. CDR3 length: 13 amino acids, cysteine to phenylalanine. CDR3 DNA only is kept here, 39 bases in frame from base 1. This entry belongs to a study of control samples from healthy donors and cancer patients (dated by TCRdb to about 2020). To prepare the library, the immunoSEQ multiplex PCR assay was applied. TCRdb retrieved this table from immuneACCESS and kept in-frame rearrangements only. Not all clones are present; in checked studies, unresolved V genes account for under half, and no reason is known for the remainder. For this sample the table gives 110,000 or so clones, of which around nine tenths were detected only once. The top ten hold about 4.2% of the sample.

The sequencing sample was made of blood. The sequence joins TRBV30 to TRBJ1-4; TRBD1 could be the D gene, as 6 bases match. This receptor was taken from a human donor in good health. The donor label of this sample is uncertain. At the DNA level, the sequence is TGTGCCTGGGGCCGGGGGCGAAATGAAAAACTGTTTTTT. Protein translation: CAWGRGRNEKLFF.